This TCR beta chain was identified in a study of CD8 T cells in Susac syndrome. Study context: Among the Susac syndrome patients sequenced, over 5 had active disease and roughly 8 were in remission. Points from the study as a whole: Expansion of Susac CD8+ clones peaked in TEMRA cells and in active patients.

RNA, at about 0.5 to 1 ug, was reverse transcribed with random hexamers. TCRdb reprocessed the immunoSEQ multiplex PCR reads with MiXCR, giving one entry per CDR3 protein. The data contain 95,000 to 150,000 distinct CDR3 sequences, roughly 94% of them seen just once; the ten biggest clones take up about 0.28%. CDR1 is MNHEY and CDR2 is SVGAGI in the germline V gene. There are 15 residues in the CDR3. Trimming pared 4 bases from V and 1 base from J, leaving 14 bases between. Note on this clonotype: Its antigen is as yet unknown.

This clonotype was obtained from a human donor with Susac syndrome. J is TRBJ2-7 and V is TRBV6-5; D gene uncertain. Sequencing input: CD8+ T cells from PBMCs. The DNA of the CDR3 is TGTGCCAGCAGTTCAATTCTTGCCGGGTCCTACGAGCAGTACTTC. Protein sequence: CASSSILAGSYEQYF.